This section outlines one TCR beta chain sequence together with its context. The protocol was immunoSEQ multiplex PCR, while the TCRdb copy is restricted to in-frame clones and leaves out a portion. The table includes 65,000 to 90,000 clones, about 95% detected once. The data stem from a study of cytomegalovirus exposure and HLA in healthy donors. Study details: The roughly 130 validation repertoires, a later analysis reported, used the same platform as the 666 repertoires from the first cohort.

The germline V gene has CDR1 LNHNV and CDR2 YYDKDF (reference sequence). V was cut by 0 bases and J by 4 bases, with 15 bases left in between. CDR3 size: 17 residues. The chain carries TRBV15 and TRBJ2-2; D is unclear. Sample: PBMCs. This TCR was recovered from a man younger than 30 in good health and CMV-seronegative. CDR3 bases: TGTGCCACCAGCAGAGATCGGGTTGCGGTTGGCACCGGGGAGCTGTTTTTT. As protein: CATSRDRVAVGTGELFF.